This passage covers 31 T cell receptor beta chains from one sample sequenced in a study of tumor-infiltrating lymphocytes in glioblastoma multiforme. Three nested ARM-PCR rounds with V-beta and C-beta primers built TCRB libraries. MiXCR, run by TCRdb on the multiplex PCR reads, gives a single entry per CDR3 protein. The data hold around 33,000 distinct CDR3 sequences, with more than 55% observed a single time. The material sequenced was brain tumor tissue. These receptors came from a male donor with glioblastoma.

V usage is TRBV6-1 and J usage is TRBJ2-5, with D maybe TRBD2 (6 bases). Germline CDR1 reads MNHNS; CDR2 reads SASEGT. V lost 3 bases to trimming and J lost 4 bases, with 12 bases between them. The CDR3 covers 14 residues. The CDR3 region has the DNA TGTGCCAGCAGTGACACCGCGGGACTAGAGACCCAGTACTTC. Translating it yields CASSDTAGLETQYF.

In this sample, this clonotype turned up once. The genes are TRBV29-1 and TRBJ1-1; D is possibly TRBD1 (6 bases). The CDR3 is 13 residues long. The germline V and J ends were trimmed by 7 bases and 1 base, with 13 bases remaining between them. CDR1 is SQVTM, CDR2 ANQGSEA, per germline. This CDR3 is CSAYPGQNTEAFF. CDR3 coding DNA: TGCAGCGCCTATCCGGGACAGAACACTGAAGCTTTCTTT.

This chain uses TRBV9 with TRBJ2-7, with TRBD2 identical over 7 bases. Germline V lookup: CDR1 SGDLS, CDR2 YYNGEE. J lost 3 bases, V lost 4 bases, and 13 bases had no gene match. This CDR3 spans 16 amino acids. The CDR3, as DNA: TGTGCCAGCAGCCCCGGCGCCGGGACGGGGGGCTACGAGCAGTACTTC. Protein sequence: CASSPGAGTGGYEQYF.

As regards this clonotype: The junction does not match germline at one end; this may be a read error. The CDR3 DNA sequence: TGCAGCGTTGCAAGGGACAGAGAATCACCCCCCCAATTT. Encoded protein: CSVARDRESPPQF. The chain uses TRBV29-1 and TRBJ1-6; TRBD1 aligns across 7 bases. CDR1 and CDR2 from the germline V gene are SQVTM and ANQGSEA. The CDR3 extends over 13 amino acids.

In DNA, the CDR3 is TGTGCCAGCACCTGGGAAGTAGCGAATGAGCAGTTCTTC. It codes for CASTWEVANEQFF. V usage is TRBV11-1 and J usage is TRBJ2-1; TRBD2 might be the D (5 bases). The length of the CDR3 is 13 residues. The V gene's germline CDR1 is SGHAT and CDR2 FQDESV (reference sequence). Trimming took off 7 bases at V and 7 bases at J, with 14 bases between the two ends.

For this clonotype: This CDR3 fails to terminate in the conserved phenylalanine or tryptophan, so it likely reflects a read error. The rearrangement joins TRBV20-1 to TRBJ2-5; TRBD1 is a possible D gene (7 bases). CDR1 and CDR2 from the germline V gene are DFQATT and SNEGSKA (reference sequence). The CDR3 is 15 residues long. V was shortened by 0 bases and J by 7 bases, with 18 bases between the two germline ends. The CDR3 sequence: CSAREGSRGAATQYV. In DNA, the CDR3 is TGCAGTGCTAGAGAAGGTTCCAGGGGGGCAGCGACCCAGTACGTC.

CDR3 sequence: CNIAGDRESPLHF. CDR3 nucleotide sequence: TGCAACATTGCCGGGGACAGAGAATCACCCCTCCACTTT. V and J are TRBV29-1 and TRBJ1-6, with 7 positions matching TRBD1. The CDR3 is 13 residues long. CDR1 and CDR2 from the germline V gene are SQVTM and ANQGSEA.

About this clonotype itself: No conserved phenylalanine or tryptophan ends this CDR3, so it is likely a read error. The chain is built from TRBV5-1 and TRBJ1-4; D uncertain. Deletions cut 3 bases from V and 6 bases from J, with 12 bases between. This CDR3 comprises 14 residues. The germline CDR1 and CDR2 sequences are SGHRS and YFSETQ. The CDR3: CASSWQGADEKLFS. As DNA, the CDR3 is TGCGCCAGCAGCTGGCAAGGAGCAGATGAAAAACTGTTTTCT.

Remarks on this clonotype: This may arise from a read error, as a much more abundant clone is one base away. The rearrangement uses TRBV24-1 and TRBJ2-2, with a tentative D call TRBD2 (5 bases). V was pared by 6 bases and J by 3 bases, with 10 bases between. The CDR3 contains 14 residues. CDR1 is KGHDR, CDR2 SFDVKD, per germline. The CDR3 spells CATSFVGDTGELFF. CDR3 in DNA: TGTGCCACCAGTTTTGTGGGAGACACCGGGGAGCTGTTTTTT.

To note about this clonotype: The conserved phenylalanine or tryptophan is not found at the CDR3 terminus, so this likely reflects a read error. V usage is TRBV25-1 and J usage is TRBJ2-6; a possible D gene is TRBD1 (5 bases). The V gene's germline CDR1 is MGHDK and CDR2 SYGVNS. The CDR3 covers 15 residues. The CDR3 sequence: CASSESHSGANVLTL. The CDR3 coding sequence is TGTGCCAGCAGTGAAAGTCACTCTGGGGCTAACGTCCTGACTCTC.

This clonotype was observed once. The germline gene is not matched at one end of the junction; a read error may be the cause. This chain uses TRBV11-2 with TRBJ2-7, with 11 bases identical to TRBD2. Germline CDR1 reads SGHAT; CDR2 reads FQNNGV. The CDR3 covers 14 residues. CDR3 loop: CASSILAGEDKQHF. The CDR3 nucleotides read TGTGCCAGCAGCATACTAGCGGGAGAAGACAAGCAGCACTTC.

A word on this clonotype: Since no conserved phenylalanine or tryptophan closes the CDR3, a read error is the likely cause. The rearrangement uses TRBV29-1 and TRBJ1-2, with D uncertain. V was trimmed by 2 bases and J by 6 bases, leaving 13 bases between them. The CDR3 sequence is 13 residues long. Germline-derived CDR1 and CDR2 are SQVTM and ANQGSEA. The CDR3 region has the DNA TGCAGCGTTGAACAGCGGGGTGGGGATGGCTACACCCTC. It encodes CSVEQRGGDGYTL.

This clonotype has just a few counts. The rearrangement joins TRBV19 to TRBJ2-5; no clear D gene. There are 15 residues in the CDR3. The V end lost 3 bases, the J end lost 4 bases, and 15 bases lay between the germline ends. Per germline, CDR1 LNHDA and CDR2 SQIVND (reference sequence). The CDR3, as DNA: TGTGCCAGTAGTATGACACTTATGATGCGAGAGACCCAGTACTTC. As protein: CASSMTLMMRETQYF. The whole variable domain, filled in from reference TRBV19 and TRBJ2-5, reads DGGITQSPKYLFRKEGQNVTLSCEQNLNHDAMYWYRQDPGQGLRLIYYSQIVNDFQKGDIAEGYSVSREKKESFPLTVTSAQKNPTAFYLCASSMTLMMRETQYFGPGTRLLVL.

With respect to this clonotype: One junction end does not reproduce the germline sequence, and a read error may be involved. In DNA, the CDR3 is TGTGCCAGCTCCAAGCCCAGTCTAAATGGGCAGTTCTTC. This codes for CASSKPSLNGQFF. The chain combines TRBV12-3 or TRBV12-4 with TRBJ2-1; D call uncertain. CDR3 length equals 13 residues.

Turning to this clonotype: A junction boundary mismatches the germline segment, possibly from a read error. The rearrangement links TRBV12-3 or TRBV12-4 to TRBJ1-5; TRBD1 aligns across 9 bases. The CDR3 totals 14 residues. The CDR3 DNA sequence: TGTGCCAGCAGTTTGGGACAGGGCAATCAGCCCCAGCATTTC. As protein: CASSLGQGNQPQHF.

This clonotype appeared a single time. The junction departs from the called germline gene at one end, perhaps through a read error. The chain is built from TRBV4-1 and TRBJ1-2; TRBD1 aligns across 7 bases. In germline, CDR1 is MGHRA, CDR2 YSYEKL. This CDR3 contains 16 residues. CDR3: CASSRALTGPNYDYTF. CDR3 nucleotide sequence: TGCGCTAGCAGCCGAGCGTTGACAGGGCCGAACTATGACTACACCTTC.

The chain employs TRBV10-3 and TRBJ2-2; D unclear. The CDR3 spans 17 residues. Trimming took 5 bases from V and 0 from J, leaving 16 bases between them. Germline CDR1 reads ENHRY; CDR2 reads SYGVKD. CDR3 nucleotide sequence: TGTGCCATCAGTTCCGAAAAAAGGGAAGCGAACACCGGGGAGCTGTTTTTT. Its protein product is CAISSEKREANTGELFF.

This clonotype has ten or more counts. J is TRBJ2-1 and V is TRBV5-1; 10 positions match TRBD2. In germline, CDR1 is SGHRS, CDR2 YFSETQ. V was clipped by 4 bases and J by 5 bases; unmatched bases: 3. The CDR3 sequence is 14 residues long. The CDR3 coding sequence is TGCGCCAGCAGCACAACTAGCGGGAACAATGAGCAGTTCTTC. It yields the protein CASSTTSGNNEQFF.

As for this clonotype: It is likely a read error, because the conserved phenylalanine at the end of the CDR3 is missing. This rearrangement joins TRBV6-6 to TRBJ1-1, with 10 bases matching TRBD1. Germline values: CDR1 MNHNY, CDR2 SVGAGI (reference sequence). CDR3 size: 14 residues. With 7 bases clipped from V and 11 bases from J, the junction kept 13 bases outside the gene matches. CDR3 nucleotides: TGTGCCAGCACGGGGGGGACAGGGGCTATACGGGCTTTCCTT. The encoded protein is CASTGGTGAIRAFL.

To note about this clonotype: A clone one base away is much larger, so this may be a read error. The chain links TRBV28 to TRBJ1-2; D call uncertain. Germline assignment: CDR1 MDHEN and CDR2 SYDVKM. The CDR3 consists of 14 residues. The CDR3 DNA sequence: TGTGCCAGCAGTGGCGGGCGAATCGACTATGGCTACATCTTC. The encoded protein is CASSGGRIDYGYIF.

On this clonotype: The CDR3 end shows no conserved phenylalanine or tryptophan, and so a read error is likely. The gene calls are TRBV29-1 and TRBJ1-6, with 7 positions matching TRBD1. The CDR3 is 13 residues long. The germline V gene has CDR1 SQVTM and CDR2 ANQGSEA. The CDR3 is CSVAGDRESLLHL. CDR3 DNA: TGCAGCGTTGCCGGGGACAGAGAATCACTCCTCCACTTA.

This clonotype has ten or more counts. This sequence joins TRBV20-1 and TRBJ2-7, with TRBD2 identical over 10 bases. The CDR3 is made up of 18 amino acids. V lost 0 bases to trimming and J lost 4 bases; unmatched junction nucleotides: 15. Germline CDR1 is DFQATT and CDR2 is SNEGSKA (reference sequence). In DNA, the CDR3 is TGCAGTGCTAGAGACCCACTCCCCTCTAGCGGGAGTAATTACGAGCAGTACTTC. Its protein product is CSARDPLPSSGSNYEQYF.

This clonotype was detected only a few times. The CDR3 carries no conserved terminal phenylalanine or tryptophan, so it likely arises from a read error. This chain connects TRBV20-1 to TRBJ2-7; 8 bases map to TRBD2. The junction had 10 bases not matched to a gene; V was cut back by 1 base and J by 5 bases. Germline V gives CDR1 DFQATT, CDR2 SNEGSKA (reference sequence). The CDR3 length is 15 residues. The DNA of the CDR3 is TGCAGTGCTAGAGCGGGAGGGACGGGGGACGACGAGCAGTACTCC. Translating gives CSARAGGTGDDEQYS.

Of note for this clonotype: The junction shows a germline mismatch at one end, possibly a read error. The V and J genes are TRBV20-1 and TRBJ2-1; D is unclear. The CDR3 loop spans 14 amino acids. In germline, CDR1 is DFQATT, CDR2 SNEGSKA (reference sequence). The CDR3 reads CSATLSMKYNEHFF. Written as DNA, the CDR3 is TGCAGTGCTACCCTTAGCATGAAATACAATGAGCATTTCTTC.

Only one count was recorded for this clonotype. The junction and the germline gene differ at one end; a read error may be behind it. V and J are TRBV6-5 and TRBJ2-2; tentatively, D is TRBD2 (7 bases). This CDR3 has 19 amino acids. CDR1 is MNHEY, CDR2 SVGAGI, per germline. The CDR3 reads CASSQGWGRDRGHTEELFF. CDR3 coding DNA: TGTGCCAGCAGTCAAGGTTGGGGGAGGGATAGGGGACACACCGAGGAGCTGTTTTTT.

This clonotype was recorded many times. The chain recombines TRBV14 with TRBJ2-7; D unclear. Trimming took 3 bases from V and 3 from J, leaving 15 bases between them. This CDR3 is built from 15 residues. Germline CDR1 reads SGHDN; CDR2 reads FVKESK. For the CDR3, the DNA is TGTGCCAGCAGCCAGATGGGGTCTAAGAACTACGAGCAGTACTTC. The encoded protein is CASSQMGSKNYEQYF.

On this clonotype itself: At one end the junction does not follow the germline gene, possibly because of a read error. The chain uses TRBV14 and TRBJ2-7; 10 positions agree with TRBD1. Germline loops: CDR1 SGHDN, CDR2 FVKESK. The length of the CDR3 is 17 residues. In nucleotides, the CDR3 is TGTGCCAGCAGGCAAGATTCATACGGGACAGGGGCCTACGAGCAGTACTTC. This translates into CASRQDSYGTGAYEQYF.

This clonotype was counted between two and nine times. A much larger clone is a single base away; this may be a read error. DNA of the CDR3: TGTGCCAGCGGTTCCCCGACAGACGAGCAGTACTTC. Translation gives CASGSPTDEQYF. The chain recombines TRBV12-3 or TRBV12-4 with TRBJ2-7, with D perhaps matching TRBD1 (5 bases). V lost 8 bases, J lost 5 bases, and 13 bases lay in between. CDR3 length: 12 residues.

A remark on this clonotype: An end of the junction does not agree with germline; a read error may underlie this. The chain links TRBV4-2 to TRBJ1-2, with TRBD1 matching over 8 bases. The CDR3 loop spans 13 amino acids. Per the germline V gene, CDR1 is LGHNA and CDR2 is YNFKEQ. Here the CDR3 DNA reads TGTGCCAGCAGCCAGGGACAGGACTATGGCTGCACCTTC. Its translation: CASSQGQDYGCTF.

J is TRBJ2-1 and V is TRBV7-2, with D unclear. This CDR3 is 13 amino acids long. V shed 3 bases and J shed 10 bases, with 13 bases lying between them. Per the germline V gene, CDR1 is SGHTA and CDR2 is FQGNSA. CDR3 region: CASSFVSTSEQFF. The CDR3 DNA is TGTGCCAGCAGCTTTGTATCAACCAGCGAGCAGTTCTTC.

Judged by abundance, this clonotype is medium-sized (0.01 to 0.1%). The CDR3, as DNA: TGTGCCAGCAGCAGATCTAGCGGAGTGGGCACCGGGGAGCTGTTTTTT. Translated: CASSRSSGVGTGELFF. The gene calls are TRBV11-3 and TRBJ2-2; 7 positions agree with TRBD2. The CDR3 has 16 residues. V lost 5 bases to trimming and J lost 4 bases; unmatched junction nucleotides: 10. Germline V gene sequence: CDR1 SGHNT, CDR2 YENEEA.